The 24 T cell receptor beta chains below were found in one sample sequenced in a study of shared clonotypes between healthy human individuals. The protocol was immunoSEQ multiplex PCR, while the TCRdb copy is restricted to in-frame clones and leaves out a portion. Among about a million clones, about 75% were seen once, and the ten largest hold approximately 1.5%. Sequencing used memory CD4+ T cells sorted from blood. Subset specified: CD45RA-negative fraction. The receptor set was obtained from a man younger than 35 in good health.

This clone was seen at least ten times. The chain carries TRBV6-1 and TRBJ2-7, with TRBD1 matching over 7 bases. V dropped 2 bases and J dropped 0; count of bases not matched to a gene: 4. The CDR3 contains 15 residues. Germline CDR1 and CDR2: MNHNS and SASEGT. In DNA, the CDR3 is TGTGCCAGCAGTGAACTCCGGGACAGCTCCTACGAGCAGTACTTC. Its translation: CASSELRDSSYEQYF.

In this sample, this clone turned up once. This rearrangement joins TRBV7-2 to TRBJ2-7; D uncertain. The V and J ends lost 3 bases and 3 bases respectively, with 15 bases between them. The germline CDR1 and CDR2 sequences are SGHTA and FQGNSA. CDR3 length: 15 residues. The CDR3 DNA is TGTGCCAGCAGCTTGTTGGGGTCCTACCTCTACGAGCAGTACTTC. This gives the protein CASSLLGSYLYEQYF.

The chain joins TRBV7-9 to TRBJ1-2, with D perhaps matching TRBD1 (6 bases). The CDR3 runs 17 residues. Germline lookup yields CDR1 SEHNR and CDR2 FQNEAQ (reference sequence). The V end was cut by 2 bases, the J end by 2 bases, with 18 bases between. The CDR3 bases are TGTGCCAGCAGCTTATCTACAAGGGGGTCGGGGAACTATGGCTACACCTTC. Translation gives CASSLSTRGSGNYGYTF.

The chain couples TRBV7-8 to TRBJ1-1, with D possibly matching TRBD1 (5 bases). CDR1 is SGHVS and CDR2 is FQNEAQ in the germline V gene. The V end was cut by 11 bases, the J end by 7 bases, with 17 bases between. The CDR3 runs to 12 residues. The CDR3 reads CASGGLGNEAFF. The CDR3 bases are TGTGCCTCCGGGGGTTTGGGGAATGAAGCTTTCTTT.

The rearrangement links TRBV5-1 to TRBJ2-2, with D possibly being TRBD2 (5 bases). Trimming removed 3 bases at V and 0 bases at J, with 9 bases between. Germline CDR1 is SGHRS and CDR2 is YFSETQ. This CDR3 region has 15 residues. CDR3 amino acids: CASSSRLTNTGELFF. For the CDR3, the DNA is TGCGCCAGCAGCTCTCGACTAACGAACACCGGGGAGCTGTTTTTT.

The CDR3 nucleotides read TGTGCCAGCATTTCCCCCCGGGGGGCCAAAAACATTCAGTACTTC. Translated, it gives CASISPRGAKNIQYF. V and J are TRBV28 and TRBJ2-4, with a tentative D call TRBD2 (6 bases). Germline V lookup: CDR1 MDHEN, CDR2 SYDVKM. Trimming took off 7 bases at V and 1 base at J, with 14 bases between the two ends. CDR3 length: 15 amino acids.

DNA of the CDR3: TGTGCAAGTCAGGGTCTCAATCAGCCCCAGCATTTT. Its translation: CASQGLNQPQHF. The V and J genes are TRBV5-8 and TRBJ1-5; D is possibly TRBD1 (5 bases). This CDR3 contains 12 residues. CDR1 is SGHTS, CDR2 YDEGEE, per germline. Full variable domain (remainder filled in from reference TRBV5-8 and TRBJ1-5): EAGVTQSPTHLIKTRGQQATLRCSPISGHTSVYWYQQALGLGLQFLLWYDEGEERNRGNFPPRFSGRQFPNYSSELNVNALELEDSALYLCASQGLNQPQHFGDGTRLSIL.

The rearrangement joins TRBV6-6 to TRBJ2-7, with TRBD2 identical over 8 bases. This CDR3 has 14 residues. V lost 5 bases to trimming and J lost 2 bases; unmatched junction nucleotides: 5. Per the germline V gene, CDR1 is MNHNY and CDR2 is SVGAGI (reference sequence). CDR3 sequence (DNA): TGTGCCAGCAGTCCCACTAGCGGAGCCTACGAGCAGTACTTC. As protein: CASSPTSGAYEQYF.

V gene TRBV5-1 combines with J gene TRBJ2-7; D may match TRBD1 or TRBD2 (5 bases each). Trimming removed 7 bases from V and 1 base from J, with 15 bases in between. Germline CDR1 and CDR2: SGHRS and YFSETQ. CDR3 size: 14 residues. The CDR3 DNA is TGCGCCAGCCGGGACGGATCTTGGTCCTACGAGCAGTACTTC. Translated, it gives CASRDGSWSYEQYF.

The V call is TRBV28, the J call TRBJ1-2, with TRBD1 identical over 8 bases. Trimming cost V 6 bases and J 0 bases; bases outside gene matches: 9. Germline V gene sequence: CDR1 MDHEN, CDR2 SYDVKM. The CDR3 has 16 residues. This chain's CDR3 is CASRRTGTGTNYGYTF. The CDR3 coding sequence is TGTGCCAGCAGACGTACCGGGACAGGAACTAACTATGGCTACACCTTC.

V usage is TRBV12-5 and J usage is TRBJ1-5; D call uncertain. The CDR3 covers 14 residues. Per the germline V gene, CDR1 is LGHNT and CDR2 is FRNRAP. V lost 1 base to trimming and J lost 11 bases, with 15 bases between them. This CDR3 is CASGLGLLGEAQHF. CDR3 DNA sequence: TGTGCTAGTGGTTTGGGTTTGCTTGGGGAGGCCCAGCATTTT.

In this sample, this clone turned up once. The genes are TRBV6-1 and TRBJ2-5; D unclear. CDR3 length: 13 amino acids. V was shortened by 4 bases and J by 5 bases, with 11 bases between the two germline ends. The germline gives CDR1 MNHNS, CDR2 SASEGT. For the CDR3, the DNA is TGTGCCAGCAGTGGGAGTCACGGGGAGACCCAGTACTTC. It translates to CASSGSHGETQYF.

V is TRBV14 and J is TRBJ2-5; no reliable D call. The V gene lost 1 base and the J gene lost 6 bases, with 6 bases spanning the gap. The CDR3 totals 12 residues. The germline V gene has CDR1 SGHDN and CDR2 FVKESK. CDR3 bases: TGTGCCAGCAGCCAAGTGGAAAAGACCCAGTACTTC. Translated, it gives CASSQVEKTQYF.

V is TRBV28 and J is TRBJ1-4; D remains ambiguous. The germline V and J ends were trimmed by 7 bases and 8 bases, with 11 bases remaining between them. The CDR3 is 12 residues long. Germline-derived CDR1 and CDR2 are MDHEN and SYDVKM. The CDR3 loop reads CASKAGREKLFF. The CDR3 nucleotides read TGTGCCAGCAAGGCTGGCCGGGAAAAACTGTTTTTT.

The J gene is TRBJ2-5, the V gene TRBV7-6; tentatively, D is TRBD1 (7 bases). This CDR3 spans 16 amino acids. CDR1 and CDR2 from the germline V gene are SGHVS and FNYEAQ. Trimming removed 1 base from V and 2 bases from J, with 14 bases in between. The CDR3 here is CASSLGPGGGQETQYF. The CDR3 coding sequence is TGTGCCAGCAGCTTAGGCCCAGGGGGAGGTCAAGAGACCCAGTACTTC.

This chain joins TRBV30 and TRBJ1-2, with D possibly TRBD1 on 5 matching bases. Germline assignment: CDR1 GTSNPN and CDR2 SVGIG (reference sequence). Trimming pared 3 bases from V and 14 bases from J, leaving 28 bases between. The CDR3 extends over 15 amino acids. The DNA for the CDR3 is TGTGCCTGGAGCCTCCTTAACCCGGATCAGGGACGAGTGACCTTC. Its translation: CAWSLLNPDQGRVTF.

The chain recombines TRBV25-1 with TRBJ2-1; tentatively, D is TRBD1 (5 bases). The germline gives CDR1 MGHDK, CDR2 SYGVNS. CDR3 length equals 15 residues. Deletions cut 3 bases from V and 1 base from J, with 10 bases between. The CDR3 loop is CASSESGRSYNEQFF. Written as DNA, the CDR3 is TGTGCCAGCAGTGAGTCAGGGCGTTCCTACAATGAGCAGTTCTTC.

V is TRBV7-8 and J is TRBJ2-7; possible D gene TRBD2, 5 bases. The CDR3 is made up of 12 amino acids. CDR1 and CDR2 (germline): SGHVS, FQNEAQ. Trimming removed 3 bases at V and 5 bases at J, with 8 bases between. CDR3 amino acids: CASSFNGDEQYF. In DNA, the CDR3 is TGTGCCAGCAGCTTTAACGGGGACGAGCAGTACTTC.

The chain recombines TRBV6-5 with TRBJ2-7; D gene unclear. CDR3 size: 13 residues. V was clipped by 0 bases and J by 7 bases, with 10 bases between them. CDR1 MNHEY and CDR2 SVGAGI come from the germline V gene. The CDR3 sequence: CASSYSHGEEQYF. The CDR3 coding sequence is TGTGCCAGCAGTTACTCCCACGGAGAAGAGCAGTACTTC.

This clone came up a few times. This chain joins TRBV4-3 and TRBJ2-7, with 9 bases matching TRBD1. V lost 3 bases and J lost 6; bases outside the gene matches: 9. The CDR3 totals 15 residues. Germline CDR1 LGHNA, CDR2 YSLEER. The CDR3 loop reads CASSHLGQGFGEQYF. For the CDR3, the DNA is TGCGCCAGCAGCCACCTGGGACAGGGTTTTGGCGAGCAGTACTTC.

The J gene is TRBJ2-5, the V gene TRBV5-6; unclear D gene. CDR1 and CDR2 (germline): SGHDT, YYEEEE. The CDR3 consists of 15 residues. V gave up 5 bases and J gave up 2 bases, with 16 bases separating them. CDR3 DNA sequence: TGTGCCAGCAGTCTGGTTAGTACTGTACAAGAGACCCAGTACTTC. It yields the protein CASSLVSTVQETQYF.

The chain employs TRBV2 and TRBJ2-2; D ambiguous. Germline assignment: CDR1 SNHLY and CDR2 FYNNEI. The CDR3 contains 16 residues. Trimming shortened V by 7 bases and J by 0 bases, and 15 bases separated the two germline ends. CDR3 nucleotide sequence: TGTGCCAGCAACCCCGATCGGACCCCGAACACCGGGGAGCTGTTTTTT. Translated: CASNPDRTPNTGELFF.

V and J are TRBV5-1 and TRBJ1-1, with a possible D match to TRBD1 (6 bases). Trimming took 0 bases from V and 0 from J, leaving 18 bases between them. Germline V CDR1 and CDR2: SGHRS, YFSETQ. This CDR3 is 18 amino acids long. The CDR3 DNA follows: TGCGCCAGCAGCTTGGACCTACGGGGGCGCGGGATGAACACTGAAGCTTTCTTT. This sequence encodes CASSLDLRGRGMNTEAFF.

The gene calls are TRBV5-6 and TRBJ2-5; 10 nucleotides agree with TRBD2. CDR3 length: 17 residues. Germline loops: CDR1 SGHDT, CDR2 YYEEEE. J lost 4 bases, V lost 4 bases, and 13 bases had no gene match. The CDR3 loop reads CASSPQERGGSGETQYF. CDR3 in DNA: TGTGCCAGCAGCCCCCAGGAGCGGGGGGGCTCTGGAGAGACCCAGTACTTC. Based on the CDR3 plus reference TRBV5-6 and TRBJ2-5, the full variable domain is DAGVTQSPTHLIKTRGQQVTLRCSPKSGHDTVSWYQQALGQGPQFIFQYYEEEERQRGNFPDRFSGHQFPNYSSELNVNALLLGDSALYLCASSPQERGGSGETQYFGPGTRLLVL.